A selection of T cell receptor beta chains follows, all from one sample in a study of shared clonotypes between healthy human individuals. The data were produced by immunoSEQ multiplex PCR, yet TCRdb's version contains in-frame clones alone and is incomplete. The table lists about 680,000 clones, approximately 73% of them singletons, with around 1.8% in the top ten. Sequencing was performed on memory CD4+ T cells sorted from blood. These receptors were obtained from a woman aged 25 to 39 in good health. The CDR3 runs from the conserved cysteine through the conserved F or W. A D gene is named only where the DNA matches it firmly. The size entry is marked missing in some rows and otherwise reads once, few, many or a size class.

d_call: TRBD1
v_call: TRBV5-1
clone_size: few
j_call: TRBJ1-2
cdr3_nt: TGCGCCAGCAGCTTGCAGGGGGCCCGAGGGGGCTACACCTTC
cdr3_aa: CASSLQGARGGYTF

d_call: NA
v_call: TRBV29-1
clone_size: few
j_call: TRBJ1-2
cdr3_nt: TGCAGCGTTGGGGGAAAGTCAAACTATGGCTACACCTTC
cdr3_aa: CSVGGKSNYGYTF

d_call: NA
v_call: TRBV5-1
clone_size: NA
j_call: TRBJ2-1
cdr3_nt: TGCGCCAGCAGCGAACTGGAAAATGAGCAGTTCTTC
cdr3_aa: CASSELENEQFF

d_call: NA
v_call: TRBV7-9
clone_size: NA
j_call: TRBJ2-1
cdr3_nt: TGTGCCAGCAGCTTGCAGACCCCCTTGGTAAATGAGCAGTTCTTC
cdr3_aa: CASSLQTPLVNEQFF

d_call: TRBD2
v_call: TRBV19
clone_size: few
j_call: TRBJ2-1
cdr3_nt: TGTGCCAGTAGTAGACTTATAGCGGGCTCCTACAATGAGCAGTTCTTC
cdr3_aa: CASSRLIAGSYNEQFF

d_call: TRBD2
v_call: TRBV30
clone_size: NA
j_call: TRBJ2-3
cdr3_nt: TGTGCCTGGAGTGGAGGTAGCGGGAACACAGATACGCAGTATTTT
cdr3_aa: CAWSGGSGNTDTQYF

d_call: NA
v_call: TRBV5-1
clone_size: few
j_call: TRBJ2-1
cdr3_nt: TGCGCCAGCAGCTTGGCCTTTGGTGGATACAATGAGCAGTTCTTC
cdr3_aa: CASSLAFGGYNEQFF

d_call: TRBD1
v_call: TRBV29-1
clone_size: NA
j_call: TRBJ1-4
cdr3_nt: TGCAGCGTGGGGACAGTAGAAAAACTGTTTTTT
cdr3_aa: CSVGTVEKLFF

d_call: TRBD2
v_call: TRBV9
clone_size: NA
j_call: TRBJ2-7
cdr3_nt: TGTGCCAGCAGCCCCCGGCTAGCGGGAGACCACGAGCAGTACTTC
cdr3_aa: CASSPRLAGDHEQYF

d_call: NA
v_call: TRBV2
clone_size: NA
j_call: TRBJ1-1
cdr3_nt: TGTGCCAGCAGTGAAGCAGGGGGGCGTACTGAAGCTTTCTTT
cdr3_aa: CASSEAGGRTEAFF

d_call: TRBD1
v_call: TRBV11-2
clone_size: NA
j_call: TRBJ1-1
cdr3_nt: TGTGCCAGCAGAGCCAACAGGGGGCTGTCTGAAGCTTTCTTT
cdr3_aa: CASRANRGLSEAFF

d_call: TRBD1
v_call: TRBV19
clone_size: few
j_call: TRBJ2-6
cdr3_nt: TGTGCCAGTAGTACCGGACAGGCCCTCTCTGGGGCCAACGTCCTGACTTTC
cdr3_aa: CASSTGQALSGANVLTF

d_call: NA
v_call: TRBV30
clone_size: once
j_call: TRBJ2-3
cdr3_nt: TGTGCCTGGAGTCTGGTCACAGATACGCAGTATTTT
cdr3_aa: CAWSLVTDTQYF

d_call: TRBD1
v_call: TRBV15
clone_size: NA
j_call: TRBJ2-3
cdr3_nt: TGTGCCACCAGCAGACTTACAAACAGGGGGTTGGATACGCAGTATTTT
cdr3_aa: CATSRLTNRGLDTQYF

d_call: NA
v_call: TRBV4-1
clone_size: once
j_call: TRBJ2-6
cdr3_nt: TGCGCCAGCAGCCAAGATCTCGGAGGCTCTGGGGCCAACGTCCTGACTTTC
cdr3_aa: CASSQDLGGSGANVLTF

d_call: NA
v_call: TRBV6-1
clone_size: NA
j_call: TRBJ2-7
cdr3_nt: TGTGCCAGCAGTGCCCTAGGGTTACTATACGAGCAGTACTTC
cdr3_aa: CASSALGLLYEQYF

d_call: NA
v_call: TRBV6-1
clone_size: NA
j_call: TRBJ2-1
cdr3_nt: TGTGCCAGCAGTGAAAAGGGCTTGGACAATGAGCAGTTCTTC
cdr3_aa: CASSEKGLDNEQFF

d_call: TRBD1
v_call: TRBV27
clone_size: NA
j_call: TRBJ2-5
cdr3_nt: TGTGCCAGCAGTCCCCAGACAGGGGTAGGGACCCAGTACTTC
cdr3_aa: CASSPQTGVGTQYF

d_call: NA
v_call: TRBV5-1
clone_size: NA
j_call: TRBJ1-4
cdr3_nt: TGCGCCAGCAGCGATGGAACCGCAACTAATGAAAAACTGTTTTTT
cdr3_aa: CASSDGTATNEKLFF

d_call: NA
v_call: TRBV5-6
clone_size: NA
j_call: TRBJ2-2
cdr3_nt: TGTGCCAGCAGCTTTGGGACCTACGCGAACACCGGGGAGCTGTTTTTT
cdr3_aa: CASSFGTYANTGELFF

d_call: NA
v_call: TRBV6-6
clone_size: NA
j_call: TRBJ1-5
cdr3_nt: TGTGCCAGCAGCCAACAGGGATATGGCAATCAGCCCCAGCATTTT
cdr3_aa: CASSQQGYGNQPQHF

d_call: TRBD2
v_call: TRBV5-4
clone_size: NA
j_call: TRBJ2-3
cdr3_nt: TGTGCCAGCAGCCTACTAGCGGGAGGCCCGGTGGGAGATACGCAGTATTTT
cdr3_aa: CASSLLAGGPVGDTQYF

d_call: NA
v_call: TRBV6-4
clone_size: few
j_call: TRBJ2-3
cdr3_nt: TGTGCCAGCAGTGATTCGACGAGGGGTTCAGATACGCAGTATTTT
cdr3_aa: CASSDSTRGSDTQYF

d_call: TRBD1
v_call: TRBV11-2
clone_size: NA
j_call: TRBJ2-1
cdr3_nt: TGTGCCAGCAGCTTAAAGACAGGGCCCTACAATGAGCAGTTCTTC
cdr3_aa: CASSLKTGPYNEQFF

d_call: TRBD2
v_call: TRBV2
clone_size: NA
j_call: TRBJ2-5
cdr3_nt: TGTGCCAGCAGTCTAACTAGCGGGAGGGCCGTGGAGACCCAGTACTTC
cdr3_aa: CASSLTSGRAVETQYF

d_call: TRBD2
v_call: TRBV11-2
clone_size: NA
j_call: TRBJ2-1
cdr3_nt: TGTGCCAGCAGCTTAGGGGTGGGACTAGCAGAACTGGGTGAGCAGTTCTTC
cdr3_aa: CASSLGVGLAELGEQFF

d_call: NA
v_call: TRBV6-5
clone_size: NA
j_call: TRBJ2-2
cdr3_nt: TGTGCCAGCAGCAGAATCACCGGGGAGCTGTTTTTT
cdr3_aa: CASSRITGELFF

d_call: TRBD2
v_call: TRBV25-1
clone_size: NA
j_call: TRBJ2-1
cdr3_nt: TGTGCCAGCAGTGGGACTAGAAATGAGCAGTTCTTC
cdr3_aa: CASSGTRNEQFF